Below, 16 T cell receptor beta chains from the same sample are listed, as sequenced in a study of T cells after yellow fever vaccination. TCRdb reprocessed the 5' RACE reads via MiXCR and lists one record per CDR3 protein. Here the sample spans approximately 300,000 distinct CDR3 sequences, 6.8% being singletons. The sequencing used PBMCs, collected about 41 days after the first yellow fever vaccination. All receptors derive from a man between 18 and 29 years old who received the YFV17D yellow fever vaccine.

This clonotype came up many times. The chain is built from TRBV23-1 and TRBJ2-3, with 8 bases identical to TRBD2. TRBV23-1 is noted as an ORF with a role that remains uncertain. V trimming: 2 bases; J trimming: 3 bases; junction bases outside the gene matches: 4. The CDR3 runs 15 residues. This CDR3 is CASSQGSGETDTQYF. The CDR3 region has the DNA TGCGCCAGCAGTCAAGGTAGCGGGGAGACAGATACGCAGTATTTT.

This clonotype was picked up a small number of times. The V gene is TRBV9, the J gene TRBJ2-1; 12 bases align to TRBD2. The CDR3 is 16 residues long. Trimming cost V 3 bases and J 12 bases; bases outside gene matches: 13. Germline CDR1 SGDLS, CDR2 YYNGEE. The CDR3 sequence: CASSARTSGALGGQFF. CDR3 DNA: TGTGCCAGCAGCGCGCGGACTAGCGGGGCCTTGGGTGGGCAGTTCTTC. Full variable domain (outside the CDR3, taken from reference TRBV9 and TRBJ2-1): DSGVTQTPKHLITATGQRVTLRCSPRSGDLSVYWYQQSLDQGLQFLIQYYNGEERAKGNILERFSAQQFPDLHSELNLSSLELGDSALYFCASSARTSGALGGQFFGPGTRLTVL.

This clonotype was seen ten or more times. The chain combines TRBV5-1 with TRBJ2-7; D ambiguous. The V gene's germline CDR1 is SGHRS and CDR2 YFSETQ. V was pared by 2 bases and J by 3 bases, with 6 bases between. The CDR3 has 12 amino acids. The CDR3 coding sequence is TGCGCCAGCAGCTTTGGGGACTACGAGCAGTACTTC. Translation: CASSFGDYEQYF.

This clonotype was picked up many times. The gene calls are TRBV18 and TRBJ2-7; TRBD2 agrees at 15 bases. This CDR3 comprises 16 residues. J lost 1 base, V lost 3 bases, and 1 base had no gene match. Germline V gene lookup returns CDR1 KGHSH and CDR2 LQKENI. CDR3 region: CASSPGLAGGSYEQYF. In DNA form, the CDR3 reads TGTGCCAGCTCACCTGGACTAGCGGGGGGGTCCTACGAGCAGTACTTC.

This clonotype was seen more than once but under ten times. The CDR3 protein is CASSVTSGTDTQYF. Written as DNA, the CDR3 is TGTGCCAGCAGCGTTACTAGCGGAACAGATACGCAGTATTTT. The rearrangement links TRBV5-4 to TRBJ2-3; 8 positions match TRBD2. CDR3 length: 14 residues. V lost 4 bases to trimming and J lost 3 bases; unmatched junction nucleotides: 4. Germline V CDR1 and CDR2: SGHNT, YYREEE (reference sequence).

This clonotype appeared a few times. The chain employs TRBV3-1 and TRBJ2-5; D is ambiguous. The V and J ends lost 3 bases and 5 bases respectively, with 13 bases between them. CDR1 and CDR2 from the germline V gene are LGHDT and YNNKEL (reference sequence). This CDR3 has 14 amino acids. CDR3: CASSHRPSRETQYF. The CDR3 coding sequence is TGTGCCAGCAGCCACCGGCCGTCCAGGGAGACCCAGTACTTC.

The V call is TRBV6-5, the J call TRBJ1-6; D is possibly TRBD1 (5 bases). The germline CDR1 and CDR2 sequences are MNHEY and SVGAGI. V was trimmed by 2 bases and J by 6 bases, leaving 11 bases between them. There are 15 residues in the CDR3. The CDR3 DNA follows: TGTGCCAGCAGTTACCGGGGGAAGGGTAATTCACCCCTCCACTTT. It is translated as CASSYRGKGNSPLHF.

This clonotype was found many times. Written as DNA, the CDR3 is TGTGCCAGCAGTTACTGGGCGGGGGGACCCTACAATGAGCAGTTCTTC. Translation: CASSYWAGGPYNEQFF. The V call is TRBV6-5, the J call TRBJ2-1; 8 bases line up with TRBD2. Per germline, CDR1 MNHEY and CDR2 SVGAGI. V lost 1 base to trimming and J lost 2 bases; unmatched junction nucleotides: 4. The CDR3 is 16 amino acids.

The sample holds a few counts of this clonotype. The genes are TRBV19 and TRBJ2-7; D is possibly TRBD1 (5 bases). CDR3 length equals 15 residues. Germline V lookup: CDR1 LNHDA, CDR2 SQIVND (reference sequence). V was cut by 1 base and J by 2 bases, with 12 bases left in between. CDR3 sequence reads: CASSIVLRAPYEQYF. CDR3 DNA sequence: TGTGCCAGTAGTATAGTCCTCAGGGCGCCCTACGAGCAGTACTTC.

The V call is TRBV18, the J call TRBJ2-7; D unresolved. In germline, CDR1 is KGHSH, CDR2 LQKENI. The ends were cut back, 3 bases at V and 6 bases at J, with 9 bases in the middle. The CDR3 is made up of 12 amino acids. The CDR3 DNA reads TGTGCCAGCTCACCCGACCCTCCCGAGCAGTACTTC. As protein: CASSPDPPEQYF.

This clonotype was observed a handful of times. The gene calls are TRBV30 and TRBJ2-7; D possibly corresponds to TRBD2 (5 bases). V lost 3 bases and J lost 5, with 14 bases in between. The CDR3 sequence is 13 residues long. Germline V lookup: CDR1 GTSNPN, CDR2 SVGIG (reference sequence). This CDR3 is CAWRRPGSDEQYF. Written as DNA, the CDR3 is TGTGCCTGGAGACGGCCGGGATCGGACGAGCAGTACTTC.

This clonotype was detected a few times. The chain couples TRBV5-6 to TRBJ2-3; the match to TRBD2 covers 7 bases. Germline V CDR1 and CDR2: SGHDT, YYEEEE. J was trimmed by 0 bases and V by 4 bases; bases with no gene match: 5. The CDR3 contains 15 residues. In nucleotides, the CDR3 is TGTGCCAGCAGCGCGGGACTAACTAGCACAGATACGCAGTATTTT. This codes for CASSAGLTSTDTQYF.

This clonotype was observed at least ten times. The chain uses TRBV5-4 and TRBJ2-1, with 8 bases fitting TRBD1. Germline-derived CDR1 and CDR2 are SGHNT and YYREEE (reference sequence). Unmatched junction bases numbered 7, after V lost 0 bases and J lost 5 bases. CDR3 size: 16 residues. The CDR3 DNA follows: TGTGCCAGCAGCTTGGTCCAGGGGGCCGCCCACAATGAGCAGTTCTTC. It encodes CASSLVQGAAHNEQFF. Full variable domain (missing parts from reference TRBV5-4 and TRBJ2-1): ETGVTQSPTHLIKTRGQQVTLRCSSQSGHNTVSWYQQALGQGPQFIFQYYREEENGRGNFPPRFSGLQFPNYSSELNVNALELDDSALYLCASSLVQGAAHNEQFFGPGTRLTVL.

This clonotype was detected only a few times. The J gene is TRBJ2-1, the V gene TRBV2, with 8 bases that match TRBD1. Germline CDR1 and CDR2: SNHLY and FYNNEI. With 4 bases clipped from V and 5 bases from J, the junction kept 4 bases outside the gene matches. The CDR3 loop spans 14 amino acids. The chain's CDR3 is CASSGTGYHNEQFF. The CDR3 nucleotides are TGTGCCAGCAGTGGGACAGGGTACCACAATGAGCAGTTCTTC. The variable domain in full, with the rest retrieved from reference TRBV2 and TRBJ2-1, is EPEVTQTPSHQVTQMGQEVILRCVPISNHLYFYWYRQILGQKVEFLVSFYNNEISEKSEIFDDQFSVERPDGSNFTLKIRSTKLEDSAMYFCASSGTGYHNEQFFGPGTRLTVL.

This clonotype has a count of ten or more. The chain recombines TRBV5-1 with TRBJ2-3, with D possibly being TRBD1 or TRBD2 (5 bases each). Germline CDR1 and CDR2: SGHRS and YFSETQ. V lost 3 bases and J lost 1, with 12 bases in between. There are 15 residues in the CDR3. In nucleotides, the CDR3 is TGCGCCAGCAGCTCCTCCGGGGCAGGCACAGATACGCAGTATTTT. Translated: CASSSSGAGTDTQYF.

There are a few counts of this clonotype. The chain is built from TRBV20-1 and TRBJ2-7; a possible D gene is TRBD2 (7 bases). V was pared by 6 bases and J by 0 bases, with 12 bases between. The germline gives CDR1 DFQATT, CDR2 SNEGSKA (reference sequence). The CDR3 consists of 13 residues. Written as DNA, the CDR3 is TGCAGTGCCGTTCGGGGGGCCTCCTACGAGCAGTACTTC. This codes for CSAVRGASYEQYF.